This T cell receptor (beta chain) was profiled in a study of response to subunit inactivated influenza vaccine. Study-wide findings and caveats: Few additional T cells are recruited per seasonal influenza vaccination, authors suggested.

Each CDR3 protein gets one entry after TCRdb re-called the RT-PCR reads with MiXCR. The table includes 530,000 or so distinct CDR3 sequences, approximately 12% detected once. On this clonotype: The antigen is unknown.

Germline V gene sequence: CDR1 LGHNA, CDR2 YSLEER. The trim removed 1 base at V and 6 bases at J, leaving 4 bases unmatched. The CDR3 runs to 15 residues. The TCR sequence derives from a man aged 50-60 years who received an inactivated influenza vaccine. The sample was PBMCs from blood, taken on the day of vaccination. The J gene is TRBJ2-1, the V gene TRBV4-3; TRBD2 aligns across 9 bases. The CDR3 here is CASSQAGTSPNEQFF. The CDR3, as DNA: TGCGCCAGCAGCCAAGCCGGGACTAGCCCCAATGAGCAGTTCTTC.